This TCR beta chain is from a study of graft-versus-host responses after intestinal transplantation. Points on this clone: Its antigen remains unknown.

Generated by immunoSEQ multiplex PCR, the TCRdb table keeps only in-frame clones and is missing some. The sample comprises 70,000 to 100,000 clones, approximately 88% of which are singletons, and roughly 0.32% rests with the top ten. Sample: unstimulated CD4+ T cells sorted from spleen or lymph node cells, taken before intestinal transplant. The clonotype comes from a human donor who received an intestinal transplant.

The CDR3 loop reads CASSEMRRVADTQYF. The CDR3 bases are TGTGCCAGCAGTGAAATGAGGAGGGTCGCAGATACGCAGTATTTT. V gene TRBV6-1 combines with J gene TRBJ2-3; tentative D call: TRBD2 (6 bases). The germline gives CDR1 MNHNS, CDR2 SASEGT. The CDR3 contains 15 residues. Trimming shortened V by 2 bases and J by 4 bases, and 13 bases separated the two germline ends.